This is a list of T cell receptor beta chains from one sample in a study of blood T cell repertoires in COVID-19. Sequenced by immunoSEQ multiplex PCR; TCRdb stores in-frame clones only, minus some. The table lists under 70,000 clones, less than 85% of them singletons. Sequenced sample: peripheral blood. Every receptor here comes from a man aged 60-69 years with acute or convalescent COVID-19. Each CDR3 is given without its conserved first and last residue.

V gene: TRBV10-3; J gene: TRBJ1-2; CDR3 protein: AIRTGAGDYGYT
V gene: TRBV12-3/TRBV12-4; J gene: TRBJ1-1; CDR3 protein: ASSLNGETEAF
V gene: TRBV7-9; J gene: TRBJ2-5; CDR3 protein: ASSFGLETQY
V gene: TRBV12-3/TRBV12-4; J gene: TRBJ2-1; CDR3 protein: ASSLSGPNEQF
V gene: TRBV5-4; J gene: TRBJ1-3; CDR3 protein: ASKEVVSGNTIY
V gene: TRBV4-3; J gene: TRBJ1-6; CDR3 protein: ASSQEGVGGGSPLH
V gene: TRBV24-1; J gene: TRBJ2-3; CDR3 protein: ATSDPGLAGGRDTQY
V gene: TRBV2; J gene: TRBJ2-7; CDR3 protein: ASKSDRGDEQY
V gene: TRBV6-5; J gene: TRBJ1-4; CDR3 protein: ASSQQGPNEKLF
V gene: TRBV5-4; J gene: TRBJ2-7; CDR3 protein: ASSLEYYEQY
V gene: TRBV9; J gene: TRBJ2-1; CDR3 protein: ASSPEGMGEQF
V gene: TRBV19; J gene: TRBJ1-1; CDR3 protein: ASSIDYLGARGNTEAF
V gene: TRBV30; J gene: TRBJ1-2; CDR3 protein: AWSSRQGRDGYT
V gene: TRBV10-3; J gene: TRBJ2-7; CDR3 protein: AIQQGTGPYEQY
V gene: TRBV30; J gene: TRBJ2-2; CDR3 protein: AWRAGQGDTGELF
V gene: TRBV7-3; J gene: TRBJ2-5; CDR3 protein: ASSRLAGAFQY
V gene: TRBV2; J gene: TRBJ1-1; CDR3 protein: ASSVGGKGTEAF
V gene: TRBV19; J gene: TRBJ2-2; CDR3 protein: ASSDGLGLKVRELF
V gene: TRBV24-1; J gene: TRBJ2-3; CDR3 protein: ATSDTGTGEDTQY
V gene: TRBV24-1; J gene: TRBJ2-2; CDR3 protein: ATSDLGQENTGELF